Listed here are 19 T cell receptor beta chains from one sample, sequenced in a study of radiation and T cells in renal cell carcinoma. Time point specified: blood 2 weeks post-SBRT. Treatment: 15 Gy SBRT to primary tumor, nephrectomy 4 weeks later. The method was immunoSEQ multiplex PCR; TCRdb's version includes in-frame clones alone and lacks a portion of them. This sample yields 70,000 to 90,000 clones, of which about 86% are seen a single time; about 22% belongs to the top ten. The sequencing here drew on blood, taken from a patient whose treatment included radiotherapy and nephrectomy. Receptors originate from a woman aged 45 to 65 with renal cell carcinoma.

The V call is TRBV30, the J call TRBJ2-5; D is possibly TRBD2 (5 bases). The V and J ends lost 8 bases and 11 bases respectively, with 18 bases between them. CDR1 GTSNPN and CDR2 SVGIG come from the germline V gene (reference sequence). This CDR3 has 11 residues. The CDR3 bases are TGTGCCGTAGTGGCTAGCCAACTTCAGTACTTC. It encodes CAVVASQLQYF.

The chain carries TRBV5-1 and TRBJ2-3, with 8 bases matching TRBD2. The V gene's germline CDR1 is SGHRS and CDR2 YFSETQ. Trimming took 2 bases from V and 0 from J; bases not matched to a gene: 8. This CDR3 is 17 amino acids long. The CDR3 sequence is CASSFSWTSLSTDTQYF. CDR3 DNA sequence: TGCGCCAGCAGCTTTTCTTGGACTAGCTTGAGCACAGATACGCAGTATTTT.

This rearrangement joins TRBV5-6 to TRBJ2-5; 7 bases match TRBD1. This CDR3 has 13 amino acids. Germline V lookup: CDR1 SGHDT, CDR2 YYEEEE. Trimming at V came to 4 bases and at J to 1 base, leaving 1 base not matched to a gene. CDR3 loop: CASSRQGQETQYF. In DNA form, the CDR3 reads TGTGCCAGCAGCCGACAGGGCCAAGAGACCCAGTACTTC.

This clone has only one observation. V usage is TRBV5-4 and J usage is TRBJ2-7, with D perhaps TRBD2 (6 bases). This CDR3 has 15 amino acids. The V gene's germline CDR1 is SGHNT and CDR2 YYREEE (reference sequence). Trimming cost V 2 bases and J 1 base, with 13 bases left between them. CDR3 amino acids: CASSFRSGGSYEQYF. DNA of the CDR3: TGTGCCAGCAGCTTCCGATCCGGGGGATCCTACGAGCAGTACTTC. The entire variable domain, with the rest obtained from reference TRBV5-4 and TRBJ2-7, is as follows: ETGVTQSPTHLIKTRGQQVTLRCSSQSGHNTVSWYQQALGQGPQFIFQYYREEENGRGNFPPRFSGLQFPNYSSELNVNALELDDSALYLCASSFRSGGSYEQYFGPGTRLTVT.

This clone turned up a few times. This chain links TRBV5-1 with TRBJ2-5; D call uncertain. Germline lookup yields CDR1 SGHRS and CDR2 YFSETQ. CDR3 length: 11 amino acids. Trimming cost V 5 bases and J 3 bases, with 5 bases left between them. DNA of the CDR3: TGCGCCAGCAGGACCGAAGAGACCCAGTACTTC. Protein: CASRTEETQYF.

CDR3 region: CASSPRDLATNEKLFF. CDR3 coding DNA: TGTGCCAGCAGTCCTCGGGACCTTGCAACTAATGAAAAACTGTTTTTT. The gene calls are TRBV6-6 and TRBJ1-4, with D perhaps matching TRBD1 (5 bases). The length of the CDR3 is 16 residues. Germline V gene lookup returns CDR1 MNHNY and CDR2 SVGAGI (reference sequence). Trimming took off 5 bases at V and 0 bases at J, with 13 bases between the two ends.

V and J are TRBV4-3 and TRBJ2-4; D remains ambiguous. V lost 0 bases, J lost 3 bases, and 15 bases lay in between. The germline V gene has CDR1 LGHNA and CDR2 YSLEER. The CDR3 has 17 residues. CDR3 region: CASSQEIPSRVKNIQYF. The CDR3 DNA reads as TGCGCCAGCAGCCAAGAGATCCCTTCTCGGGTCAAAAACATTCAGTACTTC.

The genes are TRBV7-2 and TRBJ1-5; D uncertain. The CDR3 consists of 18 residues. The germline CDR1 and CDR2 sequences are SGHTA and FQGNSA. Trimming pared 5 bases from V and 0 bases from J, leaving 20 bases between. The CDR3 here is CASSQTGASLFSNQPQHF. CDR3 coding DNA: TGTGCCAGCAGCCAAACTGGTGCCAGCTTGTTTAGCAATCAGCCCCAGCATTTT.

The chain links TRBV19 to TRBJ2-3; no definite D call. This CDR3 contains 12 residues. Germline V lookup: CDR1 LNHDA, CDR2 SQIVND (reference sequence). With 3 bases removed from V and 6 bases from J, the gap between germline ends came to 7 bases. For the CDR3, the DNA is TGTGCCAGTAGTATCCGGCCGGATACGCAGTATTTT. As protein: CASSIRPDTQYF.

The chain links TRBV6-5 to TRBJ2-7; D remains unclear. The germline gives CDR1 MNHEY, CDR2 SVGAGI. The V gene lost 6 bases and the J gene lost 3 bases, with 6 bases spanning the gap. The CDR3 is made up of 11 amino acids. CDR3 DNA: TGTGCCAGCAGCGACCACTACGAGCAGTACTTC. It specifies CASSDHYEQYF.

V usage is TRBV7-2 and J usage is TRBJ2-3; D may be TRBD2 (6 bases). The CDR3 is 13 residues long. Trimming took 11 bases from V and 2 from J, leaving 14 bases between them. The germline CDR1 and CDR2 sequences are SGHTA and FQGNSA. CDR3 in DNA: TGTGCCGCTCTGGCTAGCGTCACAGATACGCAGTATTTT. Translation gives CAALASVTDTQYF.

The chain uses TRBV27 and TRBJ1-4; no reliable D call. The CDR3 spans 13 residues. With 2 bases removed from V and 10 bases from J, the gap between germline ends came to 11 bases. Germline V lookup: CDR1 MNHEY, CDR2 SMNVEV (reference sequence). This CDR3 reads CASSLRWSGKLFF. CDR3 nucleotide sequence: TGTGCCAGCAGTTTACGATGGAGTGGAAAACTGTTTTTT.

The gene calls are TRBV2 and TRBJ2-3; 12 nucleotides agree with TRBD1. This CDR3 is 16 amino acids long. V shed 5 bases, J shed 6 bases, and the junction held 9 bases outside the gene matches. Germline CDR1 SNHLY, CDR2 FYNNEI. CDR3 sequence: CASSLTPGQGADTQYF. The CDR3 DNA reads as TGTGCCAGCAGTCTTACGCCGGGACAGGGGGCGGATACGCAGTATTTT.

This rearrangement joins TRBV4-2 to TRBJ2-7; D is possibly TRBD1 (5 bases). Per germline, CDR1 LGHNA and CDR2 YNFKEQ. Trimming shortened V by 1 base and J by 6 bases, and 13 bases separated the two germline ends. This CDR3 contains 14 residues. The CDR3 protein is CASSQVGQGGEQYF. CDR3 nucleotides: TGTGCCAGCAGCCAAGTAGGCCAGGGCGGCGAGCAGTACTTC.

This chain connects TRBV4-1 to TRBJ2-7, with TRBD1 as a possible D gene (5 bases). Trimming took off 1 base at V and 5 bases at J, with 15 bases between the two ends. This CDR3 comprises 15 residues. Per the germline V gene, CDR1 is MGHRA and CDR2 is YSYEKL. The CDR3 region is CASSQAPGPRNEQYF. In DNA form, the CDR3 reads TGCGCCAGCAGCCAAGCCCCAGGGCCCAGGAACGAGCAGTACTTC.

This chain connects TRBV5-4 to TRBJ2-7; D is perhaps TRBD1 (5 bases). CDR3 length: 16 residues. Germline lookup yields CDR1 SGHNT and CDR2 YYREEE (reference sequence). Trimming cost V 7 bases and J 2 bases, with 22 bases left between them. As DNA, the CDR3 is TGTGCCAGCTCAGCTTCAGGTGGGGCTGGGACCTACGAGCAGTACTTC. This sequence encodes CASSASGGAGTYEQYF.

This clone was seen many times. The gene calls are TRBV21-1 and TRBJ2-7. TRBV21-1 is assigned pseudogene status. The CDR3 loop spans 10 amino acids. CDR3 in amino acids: CATSGDEQYF. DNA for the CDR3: TGTGCCACTAGTGGGGACGAGCAGTACTTC.

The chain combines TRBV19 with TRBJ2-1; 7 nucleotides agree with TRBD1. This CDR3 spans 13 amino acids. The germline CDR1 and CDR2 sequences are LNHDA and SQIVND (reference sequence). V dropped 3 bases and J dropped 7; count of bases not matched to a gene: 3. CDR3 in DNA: TGTGCCAGTAGTATCATACAGGGGAATGAGCAGTTCTTC. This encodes CASSIIQGNEQFF.

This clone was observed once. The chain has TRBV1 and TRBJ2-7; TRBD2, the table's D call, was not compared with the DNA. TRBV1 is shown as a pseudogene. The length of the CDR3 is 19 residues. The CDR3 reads CTSSPPDKSGRALLREQYF. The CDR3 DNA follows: TGCACCAGCAGCCCCCCAGATAAGAGCGGGAGGGCCTTACTCAGGGAGCAGTACTTC.